The next 19 T cell receptor beta chains were all read from a single sample in a study of shared clonotypes between healthy human individuals (dated by TCRdb to the early 2020s). Library creation used the immunoSEQ multiplex PCR assay. TCRdb mirrors the immuneACCESS table, restricted to in-frame sequences. Some clones are absent from its copies; in checked studies, under half trace to an unresolved V gene, and the reason for the others is unknown. This sample holds roughly 700,000 clones; approximately 74% were observed only once. 1.5% to 2% of the sample goes to the ten largest clones. Sequenced sample: memory CD4+ T cells sorted from blood. The cell subset or site label on this specimen signifies: CD45RA-negative fraction. Receptors were obtained from a woman aged 25 to 39 in good health.

The chain employs TRBV5-6 and TRBJ2-2, with 9 bases identical to TRBD1. The germline gives CDR1 SGHDT, CDR2 YYEEEE. The CDR3 loop spans 14 amino acids. V trimming: 4 bases; J trimming: 8 bases; junction bases outside the gene matches: 6. CDR3 protein: CASSPGQGSGELFF. The CDR3 DNA sequence: TGTGCCAGCAGCCCTGGACAGGGGTCGGGGGAGCTGTTTTTT.

This clone showed up many times. J is TRBJ2-2 and V is TRBV10-2; D is ambiguous. The CDR3 is made up of 15 amino acids. Per the germline V gene, CDR1 is WSHSY and CDR2 is SAAADI. Trimming left V 3 bases short and J 5 bases short, with 13 bases between. This CDR3 is CASSDGLGRTGELFF. CDR3 bases: TGCGCCAGCAGTGACGGTCTGGGTCGGACCGGGGAGCTGTTTTTT.

The chain joins TRBV19 to TRBJ2-1; D possibly corresponds to TRBD2 (5 bases). Germline loops: CDR1 LNHDA, CDR2 SQIVND (reference sequence). There are 13 residues in the CDR3. The V and J ends lost 1 base and 6 bases respectively, with 7 bases between them. As DNA, the CDR3 is TGTGCCAGTAGTATAGGGGCGGGCAATGAGCAGTTCTTC. This encodes CASSIGAGNEQFF.

The CDR3: CASSSGLGQYGYTF. In DNA form, the CDR3 reads TGTGCCAGCAGCTCTGGATTGGGGCAGTATGGCTACACCTTC. The chain employs TRBV7-9 and TRBJ1-2; D possibly corresponds to TRBD1 (5 bases). The CDR3 extends over 14 amino acids. V was trimmed by 4 bases and J by 5 bases, leaving 14 bases between them. Germline lookup yields CDR1 SEHNR and CDR2 FQNEAQ (reference sequence).

The chain carries TRBV4-2 and TRBJ1-1; D remains unclear. CDR1 and CDR2 from the germline V gene are LGHNA and YNFKEQ. V was pared by 0 bases and J by 0 bases, with 14 bases between. This CDR3 contains 17 residues. CDR3 sequence: CASSQESAVKLNTEAFF. The CDR3 DNA reads TGTGCCAGCAGCCAAGAGTCAGCGGTAAAATTGAACACTGAAGCTTTCTTT.

With respect to this clone: Distinct nucleotide sequences in the sample also encode this CDR3. This chain uses TRBV7-9 with TRBJ2-5; 8 bases map to TRBD2. This CDR3 region has 14 residues. The V gene's germline CDR1 is SEHNR and CDR2 FQNEAQ (reference sequence). The trim removed 3 bases at V and 2 bases at J, leaving 2 bases unmatched. CDR3: CASSFSGIQETQYF. As DNA, the CDR3 is TGTGCCAGCAGCTTTAGCGGGATTCAAGAGACCCAGTACTTC.

This chain connects TRBV5-4 to TRBJ2-5, with D uncertain. V lost 4 bases to trimming and J lost 5 bases, with 12 bases between them. CDR3 length equals 13 residues. Germline CDR1 and CDR2: SGHNT and YYREEE (reference sequence). The CDR3, as DNA: TGTGCCAGCAGCCGACCCGACGGGGAGACCCAGTACTTC. Amino acids: CASSRPDGETQYF.

The J gene is TRBJ2-5, the V gene TRBV6-9, with 7 bases identical to TRBD1. This CDR3 spans 13 amino acids. CDR1 is MNHGY and CDR2 is SVAAGI in the germline V gene. The trim removed 4 bases at V and 1 base at J, leaving 0 bases unmatched. CDR3 sequence: CASSWDSQETQYF. The CDR3 nucleotides read TGTGCCAGCAGTTGGGACAGCCAAGAGACCCAGTACTTC.

This CDR3 is CASSLLPYEQYF. In DNA form, the CDR3 reads TGTGCCAGCAGCCTCCTTCCTTACGAGCAGTACTTC. V and J are TRBV28 and TRBJ2-7; D ambiguous. V was clipped by 6 bases and J by 4 bases, with 10 bases between them. CDR1 and CDR2 from the germline V gene are MDHEN and SYDVKM. The CDR3 totals 12 residues.

A few counts support this clone. The V gene is TRBV10-2, the J gene TRBJ1-4; the D gene is possibly TRBD1 (6 bases). V was shortened by 3 bases and J by 3 bases, with 11 bases between the two germline ends. CDR3 length: 15 amino acids. In germline, CDR1 is WSHSY, CDR2 SAAADI. CDR3 region: CASSEGKGANEKLFF. The CDR3 DNA reads TGCGCCAGCAGTGAAGGAAAGGGGGCTAATGAAAAACTGTTTTTT.

This chain uses TRBV25-1 with TRBJ2-7; the D gene is possibly TRBD2 (6 bases). CDR3 length equals 13 residues. Trimming left V 6 bases short and J 2 bases short, with 11 bases between. In germline, CDR1 is MGHDK, CDR2 SYGVNS. In DNA, the CDR3 is TGTGCCAGCAGCATTGGGGAGGCCTACGAGCAGTACTTC. Translated: CASSIGEAYEQYF.

J is TRBJ2-3 and V is TRBV7-9; the match to TRBD2 covers 7 bases. Germline V gene sequence: CDR1 SEHNR, CDR2 FQNEAQ (reference sequence). This CDR3 has 16 amino acids. V dropped 1 base and J dropped 2; count of bases not matched to a gene: 6. The CDR3 coding sequence is TGTGCCAGCAGCTTAGTCCTCGGGAGGTCCACAGATACGCAGTATTTT. Translation: CASSLVLGRSTDTQYF.

The chain joins TRBV5-1 to TRBJ2-1; TRBD1 is a possible D gene (6 bases). V was pared by 3 bases and J by 1 base, with 17 bases between. Germline V gene lookup returns CDR1 SGHRS and CDR2 YFSETQ. The CDR3 extends over 17 amino acids. The CDR3 spells CASSSVITGMSYNEQFF. The CDR3 DNA is TGCGCCAGCAGCTCCGTGATAACAGGGATGTCCTACAATGAGCAGTTCTTC.

CDR3 DNA: TGCGCCAGCAGCTTGGGTAGCGGGAGTTTTTACAATGAGCAGTTCTTC. It translates to CASSLGSGSFYNEQFF. V gene TRBV5-1 combines with J gene TRBJ2-1; 9 nucleotides agree with TRBD2. Germline V lookup: CDR1 SGHRS, CDR2 YFSETQ. Trimming at V came to 0 bases and at J to 4 bases, leaving 5 bases not matched to a gene. The CDR3 is 16 amino acids. The complete variable domain, with remaining parts taken from reference TRBV5-1 and TRBJ2-1, reads KAGVTQTPRYLIKTRGQQVTLSCSPISGHRSVSWYQQTPGQGLQFLFEYFSETQRNKGNFPGRFSGRQFSNSRSEMNVSTLELGDSALYLCASSLGSGSFYNEQFFGPGTRLTVL.

J is TRBJ1-1 and V is TRBV2; weak D call: TRBD1 (6 bases). The V and J ends lost 2 bases and 0 bases respectively, with 25 bases between them. The CDR3 length is 20 residues. Germline CDR1 is SNHLY and CDR2 is FYNNEI. The CDR3 region has the DNA TGTGCCAGCAGTGAAAACGGGGGGACATTTTTGGGGCATGTGAACACTGAAGCTTTCTTT. It specifies CASSENGGTFLGHVNTEAFF.

The genes are TRBV5-1 and TRBJ2-2; 8 bases agree with TRBD2. Germline assignment: CDR1 SGHRS and CDR2 YFSETQ. Trimming cost V 3 bases and J 4 bases; bases outside gene matches: 11. The CDR3 is 17 residues long. The CDR3, as DNA: TGCGCCAGCAGCTCACACCCGGCGGGAGGAAGCACCGGGGAGCTGTTTTTT. It yields the protein CASSSHPAGGSTGELFF.

V gene TRBV7-3 combines with J gene TRBJ1-1, with a weak D call TRBD1 (5 bases). The CDR3 length is 13 residues. V was clipped by 1 base and J by 5 bases, with 8 bases between them. Germline CDR1 SGHTA, CDR2 FQGTGA. The CDR3 region is CASSLSQGTEAFF. The CDR3 DNA sequence: TGTGCCAGCAGCTTAAGTCAGGGTACTGAAGCTTTCTTT. The whole variable domain, filled in from reference TRBV7-3 and TRBJ1-1, reads GAGVSQTPSNKVTEKGKYVELRCDPISGHTALYWYRQSLGQGPEFLIYFQGTGAADDSGLPNDRFFAVRPEGSVSTLKIQRTERGDSAVYLCASSLSQGTEAFFGQGTRLTVV.

V usage is TRBV6-1 and J usage is TRBJ1-2; D is unresolved. Per the germline V gene, CDR1 is MNHNS and CDR2 is SASEGT. The CDR3 length is 12 residues. The germline V and J ends were trimmed by 2 bases and 4 bases, with 5 bases remaining between them. The DNA for the CDR3 is TGTGCCAGCAGTGAATGGTCCTATGGCTACACCTTC. This gives the protein CASSEWSYGYTF.

This clone occurred a few times. The chain is built from TRBV19 and TRBJ2-7; D not certain. Trimming stripped 4 bases from V and 2 bases from J, with 9 bases between. The CDR3 has 13 amino acids. Germline V gene sequence: CDR1 LNHDA, CDR2 SQIVND (reference sequence). In DNA form, the CDR3 reads TGTGCCAGTAGTAGTGCAGGAACCTACGAGCAGTACTTC. It yields the protein CASSSAGTYEQYF. Combining the CDR3 with reference TRBV19 and TRBJ2-7 gives the whole variable domain DGGITQSPKYLFRKEGQNVTLSCEQNLNHDAMYWYRQDPGQGLRLIYYSQIVNDFQKGDIAEGYSVSREKKESFPLTVTSAQKNPTAFYLCASSSAGTYEQYFGPGTRLTVT.